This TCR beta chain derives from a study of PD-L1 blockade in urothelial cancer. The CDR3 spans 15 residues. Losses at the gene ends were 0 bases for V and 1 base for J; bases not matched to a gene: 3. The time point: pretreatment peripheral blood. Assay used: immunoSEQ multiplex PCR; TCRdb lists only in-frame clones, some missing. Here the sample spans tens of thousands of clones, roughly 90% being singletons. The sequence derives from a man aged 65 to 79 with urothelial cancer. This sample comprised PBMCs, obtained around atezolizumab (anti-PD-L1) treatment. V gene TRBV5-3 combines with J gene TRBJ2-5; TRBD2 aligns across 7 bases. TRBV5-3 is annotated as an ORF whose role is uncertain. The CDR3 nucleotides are TGTGCCAGAAGCTTGGAGCCTAGCGGCCAAGAGACCCAGTACTTC. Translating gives CARSLEPSGQETQYF.